This TCR beta chain is drawn from a study of blood T cell repertoires in COVID-19. Study-wide background: PBMCs, B-cell-depleted T cells, or T cells were the source of the cDNA or gDNA that made up the material.

This clone was seen at least ten times. Assay: immunoSEQ multiplex PCR; the TCRdb copy retains only in-frame clones and omits some. The repertoire has around 230,000 clones, about 79% of them found once; the top ten carry about 2.1%. The sequenced sample was peripheral blood. This TCR came from a man aged 40-50 years who had recovered from COVID-19.

As DNA, the CDR3 is TGTGCCAGCAGCTTAGGCTACAAGGGACACCAGTTAGCTAACTATGGCTACACCTTC. Its translation is CASSLGYKGHQLANYGYTF. The chain combines TRBV7-9 with TRBJ1-2; perhaps TRBD1 as D (6 bases). The germline gives CDR1 SEHNR, CDR2 FQNEAQ (reference sequence). CDR3 length: 19 amino acids. With 1 base removed from V and 0 bases from J, the gap between germline ends came to 21 bases.